This section outlines one TCR beta chain sequence together with its context. This sample was taken from a study of shared clonotypes between healthy human individuals. The assay was immunoSEQ multiplex PCR, and TCRdb's table has in-frame clones only and misses some. This table holds under 2,000,000 clones, about 94% found once. The naive CD8 subset, CD45RO-negative cells positively selected for CCR7, excluded terminally differentiated effector memory CD45RA+ cells. The CDR3 contains 15 residues. Germline V gene data show CDR1 as LGHNA and CDR2 as YSLEER. J gave up 5 bases and V 1 base, and 5 bases lay outside the gene matches.

The source material was naive CD8+ T cells sorted from blood. This sequence joins TRBV4-3 and TRBJ2-3; 8 nucleotides agree with TRBD2. The TCR originated in a young man in good health. The CDR3 nucleotides read TGCGCCAGCAGCCAAGGTAGCGGGAAAGGAGATACGCAGTATTTT. It is translated as CASSQGSGKGDTQYF.